The clone carrying this T cell receptor beta chain was recorded many times. Through a sample-barcoded 5' primer and a J-beta primer mix, a second PCR was run for roughly 7 to 12 cycles. The authors tagged each cDNA molecule using a template-switch adaptor with 12 random nucleotides. MiXCR, run by TCRdb on the 5' RACE reads, gives a single entry per CDR3 protein. Here the sample spans hundreds of thousands of distinct CDR3 sequences, over 40% being singletons. The record originates from a study of blood T cells in healthy people across ages. Peripheral blood from each donor was collected in a volume of approximately 9.5 milliliters. This CDR3 is built from 12 residues. V dropped 4 bases and J dropped 7 bases, with 10 bases sitting between them.

The source is a woman of 80 years or more in good health. The material sequenced was blood. The chain combines TRBV12-3 or TRBV12-4 with TRBJ2-5; D is unclear. CDR3 bases: TGTGCCAGCAGTTCGGCATCCCGGACCCAGTACTTC. Protein: CASSSASRTQYF.